The entry below gives a single TCR beta chain sequence along with its context. Antigen: not known. Trimming removed 3 bases at V and 3 bases at J, with 15 bases between. Looked up from germline, CDR1 is MNHNS and CDR2 is SASEGT. The CDR3 extends over 16 amino acids. These data come from a study of vaccination and CD4 T cells after COVID-19. Treatment in this sample: approximately nine-day PBMC culture with coronavirus spike peptide pools or control peptides (ViraFEST assay). Sequenced with the Oncomine TCR Beta short-read assay was DNA taken from cultured CD4+ T cells. TCRdb itself ran the PCR reads through MiXCR, one entry per CDR3 protein. The table has approximately 4,200 distinct CDR3 sequences, roughly a fifth seen once.

This receptor was obtained from a human donor who had recovered from COVID-19. The V and J genes are TRBV6-1 and TRBJ1-5; the D gene is possibly TRBD1 (6 bases). Sequencing input: CD4+ T cells from blood, cultured in vitro. Here the CDR3 DNA reads TGTGCCAGCAGTGAGCGGGGGGGGGCTAACAATCAGCCCCAGCATTTT. Protein: CASSERGGANNQPQHF.